A single sample gave rise to the 12 T cell receptor beta chains below, sequenced in a study of T-cell reconstitution after alpha-beta-depleted transplantation in children. Preparation of the TCRbeta library was carried out with unique molecular identifiers. TCRdb reanalysed the PCR reads using MiXCR and keeps one entry per CDR3 protein. The table records approximately 640,000 distinct CDR3 sequences, roughly 15% of them present only once. The sequencing here drew on PBMCs from the stem cell graft donor, taken from the stem cell graft. Every receptor here comes from a human donor who donated a stem cell graft to a child with acute myeloid leukemia.

This clonotype was counted ten times or more. V gene TRBV20-1 combines with J gene TRBJ1-5; weak D call: TRBD1 (6 bases). CDR1 is DFQATT and CDR2 is SNEGSKA in the germline V gene (reference sequence). V was shortened by 5 bases and J by 0 bases, with 20 bases between the two germline ends. This CDR3 has 17 amino acids. In DNA, the CDR3 is TGCAGTGCTCTGACAGGCTGGGCCCCTTATAGCAATCAGCCCCAGCATTTT. Protein product: CSALTGWAPYSNQPQHF.

The chain uses TRBV7-8 and TRBJ2-7, with 7 nucleotides matching TRBD1. J gave up 1 base and V 5 bases, and 8 bases lay outside the gene matches. Germline V gene lookup returns CDR1 SGHVS and CDR2 FQNEAQ. This CDR3 is 15 amino acids long. The CDR3: CASSTGTALSYEQYF. As DNA, the CDR3 is TGTGCCAGCAGCACCGGGACAGCGTTGTCCTACGAGCAGTACTTC.

This rearrangement joins TRBV7-2 to TRBJ2-1, with D possibly matching TRBD2 (5 bases). The CDR3 sequence is 14 residues long. V lost 2 bases, J lost 12 bases, and 17 bases lay in between. Germline values: CDR1 SGHTA, CDR2 FQGNSA. The CDR3 protein is CASSLSTLGVPQFF. The CDR3 nucleotides are TGTGCCAGCAGCTTATCGACACTCGGGGTCCCGCAGTTCTTC.

This clonotype has more than one count but fewer than ten. CDR3 residues: CATSRDGGADNEQFF. DNA of the CDR3: TGTGCCACCAGCAGAGATGGTGGGGCCGACAATGAGCAGTTCTTC. The chain uses TRBV15 and TRBJ2-1; perhaps TRBD1 as D (5 bases). V was shortened by 0 bases and J by 5 bases, with 11 bases between the two germline ends. Per germline, CDR1 LNHNV and CDR2 YYDKDF (reference sequence). The CDR3 runs to 15 residues.

The J gene is TRBJ2-1, the V gene TRBV5-1, with 8 positions matching TRBD2. CDR3 length equals 15 residues. Germline CDR1 SGHRS, CDR2 YFSETQ. Germline trimming cut 1 base from V and 4 bases from J; bases unmatched to any gene: 4. CDR3 loop: CASSLRRGVYNEQFF. DNA for the CDR3: TGCGCCAGCAGCTTGCGGCGGGGGGTGTACAATGAGCAGTTCTTC.

Turning to this clonotype: A much larger clone sits a single nucleotide away, making a read error possible. The V and J genes are TRBV29-1 and TRBJ1-1, with TRBD1 as a possible D gene (6 bases). CDR1 is SQVTM, CDR2 ANQGSEA, per germline. This CDR3 is 13 amino acids long. V shed 6 bases and J shed 6 bases, with 17 bases lying between them. This CDR3 is CSVTRGGNSEAFF. The CDR3 DNA follows: TGCAGCGTGACCAGAGGGGGTAACTCTGAAGCTTTCTTT.

The J gene is TRBJ2-1, the V gene TRBV6-6, with a tentative D call TRBD1 (7 bases). CDR1 is MNHNY, CDR2 SVGAGI, per germline (reference sequence). The V end was cut by 7 bases, the J end by 1 base, with 11 bases between. The CDR3 is 14 residues long. CDR3 nucleotides: TGTGCCAGCATTCAGGGGGGATCCTACAATGAGCAGTTCTTC. Translated, it gives CASIQGGSYNEQFF.

This clonotype was seen repeatedly, ten times or more. This rearrangement joins TRBV20-1 to TRBJ2-7, with D possibly matching TRBD2 (5 bases). There are 11 residues in the CDR3. Germline V gene data show CDR1 as DFQATT and CDR2 as SNEGSKA (reference sequence). This CDR3 reads CGAGSSYEQYF. CDR3 nucleotide sequence: TGCGGCGCGGGCAGCTCCTACGAGCAGTACTTC.

V gene TRBV2 combines with J gene TRBJ2-2; D may be TRBD1 (5 bases). Germline values: CDR1 SNHLY, CDR2 FYNNEI. The CDR3 is made up of 15 amino acids. The ends were cut back, 8 bases at V and 0 bases at J, with 13 bases in the middle. The CDR3 here is CASSVRVTNTGELFF. The CDR3 DNA is TGTGCCAGCTCTGTCAGGGTTACGAACACCGGGGAGCTGTTTTTT. Together with reference TRBV2 and TRBJ2-2, the CDR3 gives the full variable domain: EPEVTQTPSHQVTQMGQEVILRCVPISNHLYFYWYRQILGQKVEFLVSFYNNEISEKSEIFDDQFSVERPDGSNFTLKIRSTKLEDSAMYFCASSVRVTNTGELFFGEGSRLTVL.

The chain employs TRBV28 and TRBJ1-1; 9 positions match TRBD1. Germline V gives CDR1 MDHEN, CDR2 SYDVKM. J lost 3 bases, V lost 6 bases, and 5 bases had no gene match. This CDR3 spans 14 amino acids. The CDR3 region has the DNA TGTGCCAGCAGATTAGGGACAGGGTACACTGAAGCTTTCTTT. It codes for CASRLGTGYTEAFF.

This clonotype appeared once. This may arise from a read error, as a much more abundant clone is one base away. In nucleotides, the CDR3 is TGCAGTGCTAGCGATAGGAGGAAACAAACCTACGAGCAGTACTTC. Encoded protein: CSASDRRKQTYEQYF. The rearrangement uses TRBV20-1 and TRBJ2-7; possibly TRBD2 for D (5 bases). The V end was cut by 3 bases, the J end by 2 bases, with 17 bases between. From germline, CDR1 is DFQATT and CDR2 SNEGSKA (reference sequence). This CDR3 has 15 amino acids.

In its sample, this clonotype was seen a few times. CDR3 sequence: CASTRGRYEQYV. CDR3 sequence (DNA): TGTGCCAGCACTCGGGGTCGCTACGAGCAGTACGTC. V gene TRBV27 combines with J gene TRBJ2-7; D might be TRBD2 (5 bases). Germline lookup yields CDR1 MNHEY and CDR2 SMNVEV (reference sequence). The CDR3 length is 12 residues. Trimming stripped 7 bases from V and 3 bases from J, with 10 bases between.